The subject of this entry is one T cell receptor (beta chain). CDR1 is SGHRS, CDR2 YFSETQ, per germline. Trimming took off 1 base at V and 4 bases at J, with 14 bases between the two ends. The CDR3 sequence is 15 residues long. The repertoire was sequenced with immunoSEQ multiplex PCR; TCRdb's copy has only in-frame clones and lacks some. Among around 170,000 clones listed, approximately 79% were seen once. These data originate in a study of blood T cell repertoires in COVID-19. Across the whole study: PBMCs, B-cell-depleted T cells, or T cells were the source of the cDNA or gDNA that made up the material.

V and J are TRBV5-1 and TRBJ2-5, with D uncertain. The clonotype comes from a woman of 80 years or more with acute or convalescent COVID-19. The sample consisted of peripheral blood. CDR3 bases: TGCGCCAGCAGCTTGTATCCTAGTGGTAGAGAGACCCAGTACTTC. Translated, it gives CASSLYPSGRETQYF.